The T cell receptor (beta chain) described here comes from a study of CD8 T cells in Susac syndrome. CD8+ and CD4+ T cells circulating in blood were sequenced for TCR beta. Trimming removed 0 bases at V and 3 bases at J, with 11 bases between. The CDR3 is 15 residues long. The germline CDR1 and CDR2 sequences are MNHEY and SVGAGI. After extraction with the RNeasy kit, roughly 0.45 to 1 ug of the RNA was reverse transcribed using random hexamers. TCRdb reprocessed the immunoSEQ multiplex PCR reads with MiXCR, giving one entry per CDR3 protein. The sample has about 170,000 distinct CDR3 sequences, approximately 93% seen once.

This sequence joins TRBV6-5 and TRBJ1-2; D is perhaps TRBD1 (5 bases). The sequenced sample was CD4+ T cells from PBMCs. The sequence came from a human donor with multiple sclerosis. This CDR3 reads CASSYSLQGYYGYTF. The CDR3 coding sequence is TGTGCCAGCAGTTACTCGTTGCAGGGTTACTATGGCTACACCTTC.